This T cell receptor (beta chain) was recorded in a study of regulatory T cells in long-lasting Graves disease. The table lists this clonotype with many counts. Antigen specificity is unknown. At one end, the junction sequence differs from germline, possibly due to a read error. The CDR3 loop spans 14 amino acids. Germline V gene data show CDR1 as MDHEN and CDR2 as SYDVKM. Study findings and constraints: Sampling was limited to peripheral blood rather than thyroid tissue. Persistent patients had more shared public clonotypes (roughly 2,500) than new patients (approximately 920). Persistent disease was characterized by preferential usage of TRBV28, TRBJ1-2 and TRBJ2-5.

For TCR beta, libraries came from iRepertoire HTBI primers and Arm-PCR of CDR3 regions. TCRdb itself ran the multiplex PCR reads through MiXCR, one entry per CDR3 protein. The sample records around 400,000 distinct CDR3 sequences, roughly a sixth being singletons. Time point noted: newly diagnosed GD, antithyroid drugs for less than 3 months. TCR sequences were obtained from RNA taken from PBMCs. The clonotype was recovered from a female donor with Graves disease. This chain connects TRBV28 to TRBJ2-7, with D perhaps assigned TRBD1 or TRBD2 (5 bases each). The starting material was peripheral blood mononuclear cells (PBMCs), obtained at new diagnosis, from a patient treated with antithyroid drugs. The CDR3: CASTGGHLNREDFF. In nucleotides, the CDR3 is TGTGCCAGCACCGGAGGACACCTAAACCGTGAAGATTTCTTC.